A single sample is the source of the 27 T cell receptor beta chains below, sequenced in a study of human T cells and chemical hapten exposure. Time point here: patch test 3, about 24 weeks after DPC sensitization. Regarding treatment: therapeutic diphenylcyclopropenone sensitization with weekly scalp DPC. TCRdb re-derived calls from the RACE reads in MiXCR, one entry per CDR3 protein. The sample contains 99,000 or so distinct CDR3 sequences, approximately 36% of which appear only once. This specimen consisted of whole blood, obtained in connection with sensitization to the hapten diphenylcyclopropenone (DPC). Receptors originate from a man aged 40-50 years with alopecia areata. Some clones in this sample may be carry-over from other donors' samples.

The CDR3 DNA is TGTGCCAGCAGCTTGTTTTCGAGTCAGGGGAACACTGAAGCTTTCTTT. Amino acids: CASSLFSSQGNTEAFF. V and J are TRBV14 and TRBJ1-1, with TRBD1 as a possible D gene (5 bases). The germline CDR1 and CDR2 sequences are SGHDN and FVKESK. Between the trimmed V and J ends, which lost 5 bases and 1 base, there was a span of 17 bases. The CDR3 runs to 16 residues.

The CDR3 DNA is TGCAGTGCTAGGATCAGGGAGGGGCGTGGGCCCCAGCATTTT. Amino acids: CSARIREGRGPQHF. The chain employs TRBV20-1 and TRBJ1-5, with a weak D call TRBD1 (5 bases). The germline CDR1 and CDR2 sequences are DFQATT and SNEGSKA (reference sequence). Trimming left V 3 bases short and J 9 bases short, with 18 bases between. CDR3 length: 14 amino acids.

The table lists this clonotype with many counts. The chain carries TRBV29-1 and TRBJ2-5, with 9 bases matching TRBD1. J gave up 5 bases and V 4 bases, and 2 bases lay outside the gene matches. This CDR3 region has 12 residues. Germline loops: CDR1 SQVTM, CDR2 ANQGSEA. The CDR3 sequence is CSVGGQGETQYF. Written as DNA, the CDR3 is TGCAGCGTTGGGGGACAGGGTGAGACCCAGTACTTC.

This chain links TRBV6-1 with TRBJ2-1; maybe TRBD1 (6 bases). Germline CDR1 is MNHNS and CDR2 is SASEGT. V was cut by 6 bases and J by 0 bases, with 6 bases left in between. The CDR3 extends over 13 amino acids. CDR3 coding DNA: TGTGCCAGCAGGGACAGCTCCTACAATGAGCAGTTCTTC. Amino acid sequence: CASRDSSYNEQFF.

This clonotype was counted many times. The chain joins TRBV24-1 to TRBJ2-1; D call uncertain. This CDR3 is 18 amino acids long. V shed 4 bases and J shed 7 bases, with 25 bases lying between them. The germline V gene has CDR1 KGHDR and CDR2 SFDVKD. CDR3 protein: CATSDPRPDSSRRNEQFF. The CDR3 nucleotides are TGTGCCACCAGTGACCCCCGACCAGACTCCTCACGGCGGAATGAGCAGTTCTTC.

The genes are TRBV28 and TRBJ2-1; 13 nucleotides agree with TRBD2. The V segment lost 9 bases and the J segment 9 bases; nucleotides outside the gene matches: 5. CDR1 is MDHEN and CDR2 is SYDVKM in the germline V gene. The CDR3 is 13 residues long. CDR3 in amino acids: CASRTSGSFEQFF. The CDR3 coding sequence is TGTGCCAGTCGGACTAGCGGGAGTTTTGAGCAGTTCTTC.

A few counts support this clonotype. CDR3 DNA: TGCAGTGCTAGGGGGAGCGGGAGCTCCTACAATGAGCAGTTCTTC. Protein sequence: CSARGSGSSYNEQFF. The chain joins TRBV20-1 to TRBJ2-1; 8 nucleotides match TRBD2. The CDR3 extends over 15 amino acids. Germline V gene data show CDR1 as DFQATT and CDR2 as SNEGSKA (reference sequence). Germline trimming cut 3 bases from V and 0 bases from J; bases unmatched to any gene: 4.

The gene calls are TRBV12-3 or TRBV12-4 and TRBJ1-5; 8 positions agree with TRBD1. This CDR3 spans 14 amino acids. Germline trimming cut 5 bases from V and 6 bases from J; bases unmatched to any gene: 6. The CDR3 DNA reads TGTGCCAGCAGTCTACAGGGGGTTAGTCAGCCCCAGCATTTT. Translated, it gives CASSLQGVSQPQHF.

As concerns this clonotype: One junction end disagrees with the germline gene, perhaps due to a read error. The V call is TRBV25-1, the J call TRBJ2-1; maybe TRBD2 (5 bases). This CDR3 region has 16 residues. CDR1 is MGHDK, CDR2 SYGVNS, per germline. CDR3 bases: TGTGCCAGCAGTAAATATCCCCGAGGGTCCTACAATGAGCAGTTCTTC. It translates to CASSKYPRGSYNEQFF.

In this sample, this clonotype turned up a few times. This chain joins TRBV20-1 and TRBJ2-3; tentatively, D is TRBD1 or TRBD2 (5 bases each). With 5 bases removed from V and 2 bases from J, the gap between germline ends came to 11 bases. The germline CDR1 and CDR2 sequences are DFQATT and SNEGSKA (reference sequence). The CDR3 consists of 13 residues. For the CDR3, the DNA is TGCAGTGCTCCGGGACCTAACACAGATACGCAGTATTTT. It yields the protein CSAPGPNTDTQYF.

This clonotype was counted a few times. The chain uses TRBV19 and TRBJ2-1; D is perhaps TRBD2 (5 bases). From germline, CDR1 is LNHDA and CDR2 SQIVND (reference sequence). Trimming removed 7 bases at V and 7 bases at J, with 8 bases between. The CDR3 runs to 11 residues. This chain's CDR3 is CASTQRNEQFF. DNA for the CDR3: TGTGCCAGTACCCAGCGGAATGAGCAGTTCTTC.

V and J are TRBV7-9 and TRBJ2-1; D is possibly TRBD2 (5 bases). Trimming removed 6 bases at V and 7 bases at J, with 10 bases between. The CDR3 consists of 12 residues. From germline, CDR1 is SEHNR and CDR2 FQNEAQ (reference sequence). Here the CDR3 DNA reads TGTGCCAGCAGTCTCGGACTTAATGAGCAGTTCTTC. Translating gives CASSLGLNEQFF. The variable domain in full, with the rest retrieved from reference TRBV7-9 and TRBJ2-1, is DTGVSQNPRHKITKRGQNVTFRCDPISEHNRLYWYRQTLGQGPEFLTYFQNEAQLEKSRLLSDRFSAERPKGSFSTLEIQRTEQGDSAMYLCASSLGLNEQFFGPGTRLTVL.

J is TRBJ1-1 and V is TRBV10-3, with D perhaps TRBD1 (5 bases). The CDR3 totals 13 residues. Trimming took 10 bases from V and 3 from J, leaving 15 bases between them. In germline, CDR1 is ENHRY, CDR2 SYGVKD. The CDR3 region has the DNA TGTGCCACCTCCAGGGACTGGGACACTGAAGCTTTCTTT. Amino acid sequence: CATSRDWDTEAFF.

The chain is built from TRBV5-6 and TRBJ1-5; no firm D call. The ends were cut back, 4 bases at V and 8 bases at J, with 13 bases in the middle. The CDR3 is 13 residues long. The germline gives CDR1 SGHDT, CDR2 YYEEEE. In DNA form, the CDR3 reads TGTGCCAGCAGCCGAACGGCAGAGGAGCCCCAGCATTTT. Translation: CASSRTAEEPQHF.

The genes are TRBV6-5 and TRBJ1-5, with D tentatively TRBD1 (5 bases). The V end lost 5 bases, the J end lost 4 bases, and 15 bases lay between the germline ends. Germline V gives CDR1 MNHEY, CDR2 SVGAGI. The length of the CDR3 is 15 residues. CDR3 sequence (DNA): TGTGCCAGCAGTCCCCTTAGGGGACTTAATCAGCCCCAGCATTTT. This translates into CASSPLRGLNQPQHF.

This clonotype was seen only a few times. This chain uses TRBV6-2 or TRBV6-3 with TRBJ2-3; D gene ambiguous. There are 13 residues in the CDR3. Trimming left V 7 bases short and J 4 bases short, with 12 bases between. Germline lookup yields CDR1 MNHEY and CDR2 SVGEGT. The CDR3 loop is CASTSTPPDTQYF. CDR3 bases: TGTGCCAGCACCTCTACCCCCCCAGATACGCAGTATTTT.

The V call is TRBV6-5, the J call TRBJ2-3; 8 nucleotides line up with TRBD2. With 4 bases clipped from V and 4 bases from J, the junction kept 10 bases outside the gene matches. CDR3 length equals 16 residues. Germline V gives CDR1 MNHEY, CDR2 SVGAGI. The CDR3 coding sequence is TGTGCCAGCAGTTTTAGATCGGGACTAGTCGCAGATACGCAGTATTTT. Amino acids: CASSFRSGLVADTQYF.

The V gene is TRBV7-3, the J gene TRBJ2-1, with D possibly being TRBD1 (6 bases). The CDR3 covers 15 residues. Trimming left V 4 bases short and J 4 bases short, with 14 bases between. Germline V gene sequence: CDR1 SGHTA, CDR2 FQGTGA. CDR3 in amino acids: CASSSDVGQYNEQFF. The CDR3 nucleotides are TGTGCCAGCAGCTCCGACGTAGGACAGTACAATGAGCAGTTCTTC.

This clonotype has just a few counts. The CDR3: CASSLRLAGPYNEQFF. CDR3 nucleotides: TGTGCCAGCAGCTTGCGACTAGCGGGACCCTACAATGAGCAGTTCTTC. The chain combines TRBV5-6 with TRBJ2-1; 11 positions match TRBD2. The CDR3 covers 16 residues. V trimming: 1 base; J trimming: 2 bases; junction bases outside the gene matches: 2. Germline V lookup: CDR1 SGHDT, CDR2 YYEEEE.

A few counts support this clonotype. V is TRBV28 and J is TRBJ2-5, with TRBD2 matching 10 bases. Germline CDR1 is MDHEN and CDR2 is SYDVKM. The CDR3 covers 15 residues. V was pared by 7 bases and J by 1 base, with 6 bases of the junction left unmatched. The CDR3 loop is CASNGEREGQETQYF. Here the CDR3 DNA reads TGTGCCAGCAATGGGGAGCGGGAGGGCCAAGAGACCCAGTACTTC.

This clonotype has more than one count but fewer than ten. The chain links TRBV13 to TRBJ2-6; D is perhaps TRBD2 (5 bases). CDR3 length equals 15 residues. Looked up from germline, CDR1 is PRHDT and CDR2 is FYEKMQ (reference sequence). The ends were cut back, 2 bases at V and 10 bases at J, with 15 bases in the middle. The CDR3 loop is CASSLYRTEGNVLTF. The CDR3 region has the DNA TGTGCCAGCAGCTTATACCGAACTGAGGGAAACGTCCTGACTTTC.

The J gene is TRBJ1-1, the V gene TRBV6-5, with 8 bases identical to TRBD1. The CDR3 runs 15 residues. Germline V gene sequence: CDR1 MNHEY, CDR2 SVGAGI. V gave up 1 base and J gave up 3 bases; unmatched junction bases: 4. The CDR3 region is CASSYWTGLDTEAFF. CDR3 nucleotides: TGTGCCAGCAGTTACTGGACAGGGCTGGACACTGAAGCTTTCTTT.

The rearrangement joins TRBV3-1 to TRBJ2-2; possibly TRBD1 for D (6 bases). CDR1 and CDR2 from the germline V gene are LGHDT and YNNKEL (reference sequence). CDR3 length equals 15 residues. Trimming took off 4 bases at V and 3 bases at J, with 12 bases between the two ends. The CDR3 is CASSPQGSHTGELFF. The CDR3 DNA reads TGTGCCAGCAGCCCCCAGGGGTCGCACACCGGGGAGCTGTTTTTT.

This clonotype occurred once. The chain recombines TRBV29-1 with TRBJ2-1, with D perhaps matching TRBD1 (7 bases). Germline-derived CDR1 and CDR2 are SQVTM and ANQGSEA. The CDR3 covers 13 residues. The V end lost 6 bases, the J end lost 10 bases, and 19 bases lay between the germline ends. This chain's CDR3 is CSVRGDGWSEQFF. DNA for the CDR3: TGCAGCGTCAGGGGGGATGGGTGGTCAGAGCAGTTCTTC.

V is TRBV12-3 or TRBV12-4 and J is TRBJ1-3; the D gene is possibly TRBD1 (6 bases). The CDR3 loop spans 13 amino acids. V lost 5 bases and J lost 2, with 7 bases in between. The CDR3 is CASSPGAGNTIYF. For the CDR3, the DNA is TGTGCCAGCAGTCCAGGGGCTGGAAACACCATATATTTT.

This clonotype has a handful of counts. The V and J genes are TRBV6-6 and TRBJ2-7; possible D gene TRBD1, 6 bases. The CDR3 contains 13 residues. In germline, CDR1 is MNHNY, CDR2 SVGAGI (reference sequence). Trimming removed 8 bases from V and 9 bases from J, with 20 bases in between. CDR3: CASQGQGLGVQYF. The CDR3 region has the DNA TGTGCCAGCCAGGGCCAGGGGTTAGGGGTGCAGTACTTC.

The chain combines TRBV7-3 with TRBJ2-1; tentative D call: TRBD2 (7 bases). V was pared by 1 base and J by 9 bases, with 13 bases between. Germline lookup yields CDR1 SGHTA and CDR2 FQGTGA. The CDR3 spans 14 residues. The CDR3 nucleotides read TGTGCCAGCAGCTTAAACGGGGGGACACGTGAGCAGTTCTTC. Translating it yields CASSLNGGTREQFF.